This T cell receptor (beta chain) was retrieved from a study of neurological immune-mediated disorders. Points from the study as a whole: No sharing of CDR3 amino acid sequences was observed among expanded clones across subjects, suggesting private repertoires in all groups.

The sample's time point: longitudinal time-point 1 (baseline). Ten or more counts support this clonotype. As yet, its antigen is unknown. cDNA was made by 5'RACE with 10-nucleotide random UMIs. TCRdb re-called the 5' RACE reads through MiXCR, storing one row per CDR3 protein. The sample records tens of thousands of distinct CDR3 sequences, roughly 10% being singletons. Trimming cost V 6 bases and J 2 bases; bases outside gene matches: 4. The length of the CDR3 is 14 residues. Germline V gives CDR1 ENHRY, CDR2 SYGVKD. The receptor's source is a man aged 25-45 years in good health. The V call is TRBV10-3, the J call TRBJ1-1, with TRBD1 matching 9 bases. Input material: PBMCs. CDR3 amino acids: CAIRTDRGNTEAFF. CDR3 coding DNA: TGTGCCATCAGAACGGACAGGGGTAACACTGAAGCTTTCTTT.